The clone carrying this T cell receptor beta chain was observed a handful of times. Its antigen is unknown. This sample is drawn from a study of cytomegalovirus exposure and HLA in healthy donors. The PCR had 60 Vbeta and 13 Jbeta primers. Profiled with immunoSEQ multiplex PCR; TCRdb holds only in-frame clones, not every one. The sample has over 150,000 clones; around 73% are singletons. The CDR3 runs 15 residues. Trimming at V came to 6 bases and at J to 2 bases, leaving 5 bases not matched to a gene. Germline V gene data show CDR1 as ENHRY and CDR2 as SYGVKD. Points from the study as a whole: TRBV6-2, TRBV6-3 and some other V segments were unresolvable in 87-base-pair reads.

Sample: PBMCs. This receptor was taken from a woman aged 18 to 35 in good health and CMV-seropositive. The J gene is TRBJ2-2, the V gene TRBV10-3, with 8 bases that match TRBD1. CDR3 bases: TGTGCCATCAGCCCGGACAGGGAAAACACCGGGGAGCTGTTTTTT. Encoded protein: CAISPDRENTGELFF.